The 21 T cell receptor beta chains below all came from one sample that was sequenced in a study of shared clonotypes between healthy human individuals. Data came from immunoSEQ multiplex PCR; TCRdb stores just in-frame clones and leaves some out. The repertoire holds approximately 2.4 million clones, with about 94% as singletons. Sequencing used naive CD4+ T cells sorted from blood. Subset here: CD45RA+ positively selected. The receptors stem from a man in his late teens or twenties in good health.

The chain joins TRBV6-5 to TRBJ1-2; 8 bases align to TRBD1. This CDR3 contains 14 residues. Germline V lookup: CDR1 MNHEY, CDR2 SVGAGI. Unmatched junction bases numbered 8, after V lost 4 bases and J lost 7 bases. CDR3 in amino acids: CASSFQQGVGGYTF. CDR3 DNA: TGTGCCAGCAGTTTCCAACAGGGGGTTGGTGGCTACACCTTC.

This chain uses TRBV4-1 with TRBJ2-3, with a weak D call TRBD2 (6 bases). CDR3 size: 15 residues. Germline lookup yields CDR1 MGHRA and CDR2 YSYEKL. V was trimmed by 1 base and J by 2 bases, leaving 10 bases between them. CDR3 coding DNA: TGCGCCAGCAGCCAAGTTGGGGAGGCCACAGATACGCAGTATTTT. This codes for CASSQVGEATDTQYF.

CDR3 coding DNA: TGTGCCAGCAGCAAGGGACTTAGCAATCAGCCCCAGCATTTT. Translation gives CASSKGLSNQPQHF. The chain is built from TRBV5-4 and TRBJ1-5, with D maybe TRBD1 (5 bases). The length of the CDR3 is 14 residues. Trimming removed 4 bases from V and 0 bases from J, with 8 bases in between. CDR1 and CDR2 from the germline V gene are SGHNT and YYREEE (reference sequence).

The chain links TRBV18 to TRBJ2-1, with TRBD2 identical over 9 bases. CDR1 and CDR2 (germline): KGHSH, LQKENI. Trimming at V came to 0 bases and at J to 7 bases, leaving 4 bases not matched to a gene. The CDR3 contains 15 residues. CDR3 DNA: TGTGCCAGCTCACCACCTAGCGGGAGCCAAAATGAGCAGTTCTTC. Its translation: CASSPPSGSQNEQFF. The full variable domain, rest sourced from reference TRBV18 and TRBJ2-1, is NAGVMQNPRHLVRRRGQEARLRCSPMKGHSHVYWYRQLPEEGLKFMVYLQKENIIDESGMPKERFSAEFPKEGPSILRIQQVVRGDSAAYFCASSPPSGSQNEQFFGPGTRLTVL.

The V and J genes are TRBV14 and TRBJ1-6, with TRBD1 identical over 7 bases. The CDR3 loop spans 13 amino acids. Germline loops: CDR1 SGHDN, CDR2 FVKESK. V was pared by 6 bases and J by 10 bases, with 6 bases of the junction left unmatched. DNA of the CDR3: TGTGCCAGCAGTGAAGGGGGCTTATCACCCCTCCACTTT. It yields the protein CASSEGGLSPLHF.

The CDR3 sequence is CASYESSYEQYF. Written as DNA, the CDR3 is TGTGCCAGCTATGAGAGCTCCTACGAGCAGTACTTC. The chain joins TRBV6-1 to TRBJ2-7; no reliable D call. Germline CDR1 and CDR2: MNHNS and SASEGT. The V and J ends lost 8 bases and 0 bases respectively, with 8 bases between them. This CDR3 contains 12 residues.

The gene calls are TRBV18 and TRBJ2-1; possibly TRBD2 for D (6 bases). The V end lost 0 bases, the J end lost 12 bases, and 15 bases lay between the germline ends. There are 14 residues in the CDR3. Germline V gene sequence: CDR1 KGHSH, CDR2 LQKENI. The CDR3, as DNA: TGTGCCAGCTCACCACCGACACACGTGGGGGGGCAGTTCTTC. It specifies CASSPPTHVGGQFF.

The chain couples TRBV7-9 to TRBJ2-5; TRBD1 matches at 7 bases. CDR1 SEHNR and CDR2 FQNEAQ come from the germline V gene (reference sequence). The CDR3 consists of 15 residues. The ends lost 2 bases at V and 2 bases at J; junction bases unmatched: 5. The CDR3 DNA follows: TGTGCCAGCAGCTTATCGCGGACAGGACAAGAGACCCAGTACTTC. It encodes CASSLSRTGQETQYF.

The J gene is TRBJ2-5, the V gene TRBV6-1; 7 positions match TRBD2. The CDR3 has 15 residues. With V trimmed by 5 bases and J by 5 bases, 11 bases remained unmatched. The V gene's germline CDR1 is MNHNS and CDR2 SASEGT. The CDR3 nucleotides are TGTGCCAGCAGTACTTCTAGCGGTACACGGGAGACCCAGTACTTC. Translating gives CASSTSSGTRETQYF.

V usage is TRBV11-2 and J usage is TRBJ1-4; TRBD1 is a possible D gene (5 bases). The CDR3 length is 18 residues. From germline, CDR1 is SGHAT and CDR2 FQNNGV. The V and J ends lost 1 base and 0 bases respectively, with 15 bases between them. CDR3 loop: CASSLGQGYRATNEKLFF. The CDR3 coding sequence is TGTGCCAGCAGCTTAGGGCAGGGTTATCGTGCAACTAATGAAAAACTGTTTTTT.

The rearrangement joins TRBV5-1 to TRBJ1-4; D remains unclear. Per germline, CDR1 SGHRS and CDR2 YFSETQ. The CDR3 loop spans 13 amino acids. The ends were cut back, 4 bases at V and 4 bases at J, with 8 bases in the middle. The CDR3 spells CASSVNDNEKLFF. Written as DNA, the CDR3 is TGCGCCAGCAGCGTCAACGATAATGAAAAACTGTTTTTT.

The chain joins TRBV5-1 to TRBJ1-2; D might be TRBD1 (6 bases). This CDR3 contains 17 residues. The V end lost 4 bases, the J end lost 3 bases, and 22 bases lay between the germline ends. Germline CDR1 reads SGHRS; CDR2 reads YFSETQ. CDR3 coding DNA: TGCGCCAGCAGCAAATCCCCTCAGGGGAAAGGGGACTATGGCTACACCTTC. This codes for CASSKSPQGKGDYGYTF.

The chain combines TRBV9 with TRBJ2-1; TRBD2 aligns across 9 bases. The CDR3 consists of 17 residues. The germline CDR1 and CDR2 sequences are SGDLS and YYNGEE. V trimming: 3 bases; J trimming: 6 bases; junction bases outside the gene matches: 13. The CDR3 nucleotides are TGTGCCAGCAGCGCCACTAGCGGGTGGGCCTGGGGCAATGAGCAGTTCTTC. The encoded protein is CASSATSGWAWGNEQFF.

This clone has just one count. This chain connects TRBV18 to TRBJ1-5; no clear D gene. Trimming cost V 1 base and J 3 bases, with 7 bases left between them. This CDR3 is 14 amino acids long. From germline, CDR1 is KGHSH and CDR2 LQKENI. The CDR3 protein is CASSPLPDNQPQHF. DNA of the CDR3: TGTGCCAGCTCACCACTCCCCGACAATCAGCCCCAGCATTTT.

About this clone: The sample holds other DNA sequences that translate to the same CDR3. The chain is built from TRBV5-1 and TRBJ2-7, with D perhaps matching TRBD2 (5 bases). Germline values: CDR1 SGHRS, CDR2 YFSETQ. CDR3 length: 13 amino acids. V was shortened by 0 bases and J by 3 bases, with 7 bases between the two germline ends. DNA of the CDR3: TGCGCCAGCAGCTTGGGAGGGAACTACGAGCAGTACTTC. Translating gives CASSLGGNYEQYF.

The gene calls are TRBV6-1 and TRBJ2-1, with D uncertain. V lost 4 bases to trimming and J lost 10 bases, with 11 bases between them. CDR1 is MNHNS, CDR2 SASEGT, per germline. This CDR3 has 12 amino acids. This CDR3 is CASSARSGEQFF. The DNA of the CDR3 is TGTGCCAGCAGTGCCCGCTCTGGGGAGCAGTTCTTC.

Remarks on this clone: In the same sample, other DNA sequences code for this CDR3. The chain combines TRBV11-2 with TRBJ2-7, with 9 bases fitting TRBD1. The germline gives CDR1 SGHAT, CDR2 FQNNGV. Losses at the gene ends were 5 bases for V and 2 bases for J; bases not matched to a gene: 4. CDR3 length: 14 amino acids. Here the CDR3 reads CASSPRQGAYEQYF. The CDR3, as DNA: TGTGCCAGCAGCCCTCGACAGGGGGCCTACGAGCAGTACTTC.

Here the CDR3 DNA reads TGTGCCAGCAGCTTAGAATTCGCTGACACAGATACGCAGTATTTT. It codes for CASSLEFADTDTQYF. V gene TRBV7-9 combines with J gene TRBJ2-3; no clear D. The germline V gene has CDR1 SEHNR and CDR2 FQNEAQ (reference sequence). Trimming shortened V by 1 base and J by 2 bases, and 10 bases separated the two germline ends. The length of the CDR3 is 15 residues.

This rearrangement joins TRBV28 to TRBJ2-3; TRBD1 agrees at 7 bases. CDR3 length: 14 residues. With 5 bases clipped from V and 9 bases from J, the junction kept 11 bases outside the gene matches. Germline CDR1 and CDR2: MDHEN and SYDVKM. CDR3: CASSALRDSRTQYF. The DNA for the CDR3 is TGTGCCAGCAGTGCCCTCCGGGACAGCAGAACGCAGTATTTT.

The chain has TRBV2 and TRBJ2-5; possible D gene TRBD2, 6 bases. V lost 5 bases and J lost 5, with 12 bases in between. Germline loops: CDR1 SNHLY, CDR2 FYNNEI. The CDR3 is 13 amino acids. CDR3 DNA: TGTGCCAGCAGTCTGGAGGGGCTTGAGACCCAGTACTTC. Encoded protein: CASSLEGLETQYF.

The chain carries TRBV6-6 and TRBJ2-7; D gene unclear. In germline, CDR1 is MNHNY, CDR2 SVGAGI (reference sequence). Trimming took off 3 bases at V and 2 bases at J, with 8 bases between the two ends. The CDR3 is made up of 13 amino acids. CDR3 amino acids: CASSYQQAYEQYF. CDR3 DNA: TGTGCCAGCAGTTATCAGCAGGCCTACGAGCAGTACTTC.